The next 14 T cell receptor beta chains were all read from a single sample in a study of identical twins. TCRdb re-analysed the 5' RACE reads in MiXCR, keeping a single row per CDR3 protein. The data hold around 450,000 distinct CDR3 sequences, with approximately 14% observed a single time. These data also formed part of another study, on yellow fever vaccine responses in identical twins.

The sequenced sample consisted of CD4+ T cells sorted from blood. The receptor set was obtained from a woman aged 18-30 years in good health.

This clonotype was seen only a few times. This chain uses TRBV21-1 with TRBJ2-7. TRBV21-1 is designated a pseudogene. The CDR3 runs to 11 residues. The CDR3: CASGSSYEQYF. The CDR3 DNA reads as TGTGCCAGCGGCTCTTCCTACGAGCAGTACTTC.

The chain recombines TRBV20-1 with TRBJ2-1; unclear D gene. The germline CDR1 and CDR2 sequences are DFQATT and SNEGSKA (reference sequence). The CDR3 contains 12 residues. The ends were cut back, 5 bases at V and 4 bases at J, with 9 bases in the middle. The DNA of the CDR3 is TGCAGTGCTGGTAGCAGTTACAATGAGCAGTTCTTC. Amino acids: CSAGSSYNEQFF.

This clonotype was recorded a few times. The chain is built from TRBV29-1 and TRBJ2-7; D unclear. CDR1 and CDR2 (germline): SQVTM, ANQGSEA. Trimming took off 3 bases at V and 3 bases at J, with 9 bases between the two ends. This CDR3 region has 12 residues. The CDR3 loop is CSVDVAGYEQYF. CDR3 nucleotides: TGCAGCGTTGACGTTGCAGGCTACGAGCAGTACTTC.

The chain links TRBV7-2 to TRBJ2-5, with 8 bases that match TRBD2. The ends lost 3 bases at V and 4 bases at J; junction bases unmatched: 4. Looked up from germline, CDR1 is SGHTA and CDR2 is FQGNSA. This CDR3 is built from 14 residues. In DNA, the CDR3 is TGTGCCAGCAGCTTGAGTCTAGCGGGAGAGACCCAGTACTTC. This translates into CASSLSLAGETQYF.

This clonotype was detected a few times. The rearrangement links TRBV20-1 to TRBJ2-5; 7 nucleotides line up with TRBD1. Germline values: CDR1 DFQATT, CDR2 SNEGSKA (reference sequence). After removal of 2 bases from V and 5 bases from J, the junction contained 11 bases not matched to a gene. The CDR3 extends over 15 amino acids. CDR3 nucleotides: TGCAGTGCTAGATCCTTAGGGGGACAGTGGGAGACCCAGTACTTC. Encoded protein: CSARSLGGQWETQYF.

The chain carries TRBV29-1 and TRBJ2-2, with D possibly matching TRBD2 (6 bases). This CDR3 comprises 11 residues. Germline CDR1 is SQVTM and CDR2 is ANQGSEA. Trimming removed 4 bases from V and 6 bases from J, with 6 bases in between. CDR3 protein: CSVGGAGELFF. The CDR3 coding sequence is TGCAGCGTTGGGGGGGCCGGGGAGCTGTTTTTT.

This clonotype was counted only a few times. The CDR3 reads CASSLALSTKGADTQYF. In DNA, the CDR3 is TGTGCCAGCAGCTTAGCGCTCAGTACAAAGGGGGCAGATACGCAGTATTTT. The V and J genes are TRBV7-2 and TRBJ2-3; D possibly corresponds to TRBD1 (6 bases). CDR1 is SGHTA, CDR2 FQGNSA, per germline. V was cut by 0 bases and J by 4 bases, with 17 bases left in between. This CDR3 comprises 17 residues.

This clonotype was recorded a few times. The chain has TRBV15 and TRBJ1-1, with TRBD1 as a possible D gene (6 bases). V lost 1 base to trimming and J lost 10 bases, with 10 bases between them. The germline V gene has CDR1 LNHNV and CDR2 YYDKDF (reference sequence). The length of the CDR3 is 12 residues. CDR3 coding DNA: TGTGCCACCAGCAGAGGGACAGCGGTAGCTTTCTTT. Translated: CATSRGTAVAFF.

The V call is TRBV20-1, the J call TRBJ2-7; the match to TRBD2 covers 9 bases. With V trimmed by 4 bases and J by 2 bases, 9 bases remained unmatched. Germline V gives CDR1 DFQATT, CDR2 SNEGSKA (reference sequence). CDR3 length equals 15 residues. DNA for the CDR3: TGCAGTGCTACTACAAGCGGGAGGCATCCCTACGAGCAGTACTTC. Its translation is CSATTSGRHPYEQYF.

As for this clonotype: Mismatch with germline at one junction end may stem from a read error. The chain has TRBV7-9 and TRBJ2-2, with D uncertain. The CDR3 runs to 14 residues. Germline V gene sequence: CDR1 SEHNR, CDR2 FQNEAQ (reference sequence). The CDR3 DNA reads as TGTACCAGCAGCTTAGATGGCGGAACCGGGGAGCTGTTTTTT. It codes for CTSSLDGGTGELFF.

This clonotype occurred a few times. The genes are TRBV21-1 and TRBJ2-1; the table calls TRBD1, which could not be checked here. TRBV21-1 is an annotated pseudogene. The CDR3 has 13 amino acids. In DNA form, the CDR3 reads TGTGCCAGCAGCTGTCCGGTCCCCAATGAGCAGTTCTTC. It codes for CASSCPVPNEQFF.

This clonotype was observed a handful of times. This chain uses TRBV27 with TRBJ2-2; 7 bases agree with TRBD1. Losses at the gene ends were 6 bases for V and 0 bases for J; bases not matched to a gene: 4. Germline V gene lookup returns CDR1 MNHEY and CDR2 SMNVEV (reference sequence). The CDR3 is 15 residues long. For the CDR3, the DNA is TGTGCCAGCAGATCCGACAGGGCGAACACCGGGGAGCTGTTTTTT. Amino acids: CASRSDRANTGELFF.

J is TRBJ2-7 and V is TRBV5-1; 10 bases are shared with TRBD2. In germline, CDR1 is SGHRS, CDR2 YFSETQ. J lost 5 bases, V lost 4 bases, and 9 bases had no gene match. CDR3 length: 15 amino acids. CDR3 nucleotide sequence: TGCGCCAGCAGCGATAGAACTAGCGGGGAGCACGAGCAGTACTTC. This sequence encodes CASSDRTSGEHEQYF.

This clonotype was seen many times. V gene TRBV5-1 combines with J gene TRBJ2-7; 9 bases line up with TRBD1. The trim removed 4 bases at V and 3 bases at J, leaving 8 bases unmatched. This CDR3 comprises 15 residues. Germline V gene lookup returns CDR1 SGHRS and CDR2 YFSETQ. CDR3 in DNA: TGCGCCAGCAGCCCCTTGACGGGACAGGGCTACGAGCAGTACTTC. Amino acid sequence: CASSPLTGQGYEQYF.